The T cell receptor (beta chain) under discussion was sequenced for a study of T cells in Graves' hyperthyroidism and ophthalmopathy. Study results and caveats: Ophthalmopathy cases were set apart from stable hyperthyroidism by a 13 V-J model.

This CDR3 has 15 amino acids. Germline-derived CDR1 and CDR2 are ENHRY and SYGVKD. V lost 0 bases and J 3 bases, leaving 11 bases between the germline ends. Amplification of TCR beta CDR3 regions was performed using RNA transcripts as template. Using the HTBI primer set, a first-round RT-PCR was run on the TCR CDR3. One entry per CDR3 protein, called by TCRdb with MiXCR from the multiplex PCR reads. The profile shows roughly 350,000 distinct CDR3 sequences, around 15% of them singletons. A Clinical Activity Score of at least 3, a NOSPECS grade of at least 4 and a duration under 3 months were recorded in the ophthalmopathy patients. This clonotype has more than one count but fewer than ten. Its matching antigen is unknown.

V gene TRBV10-3 combines with J gene TRBJ2-5, with a possible D match to TRBD2 (7 bases). The receptor's source is a woman aged 40 to 50 with Graves' ophthalmopathy. The source material was blood. CDR3 sequence: CAISESGGLEETQYF. The CDR3 bases are TGTGCCATCAGTGAGTCGGGGGGGCTGGAAGAGACCCAGTACTTC.